These T cell receptor beta chains were read from a single sample in a study of blood T cell repertoires in COVID-19. Using immunoSEQ multiplex PCR, the repertoire was profiled, and TCRdb retains in-frame clones only, with some absent. Of hundreds of thousands of clones in the sample, 81% are singletons; the top ten hold 7.5%. The sequenced sample was peripheral blood. The receptors shown here come from a woman of 80 years or more with COVID-19, enrolled during active disease. Each CDR3 is given without its conserved first and last residue. The order of the fields is V gene, J gene, CDR3 length, CDR3 protein.

>TRBV18|TRBJ1-1|10
ASSSGEGGAF
>TRBV23-1|TRBJ2-3|18
ASSPWGLAGELGGTDTQY
>TRBV5-8|TRBJ1-2|13
ASSLGVRTNYGYT
>TRBV29-1|TRBJ2-2|9
SVGGTGELF
>TRBV29-1|TRBJ2-6|13
SVEERGSGANVLT
>TRBV4-3|TRBJ2-5|14
ASSQGSGRAQETQY
>TRBV12-5|TRBJ1-3|11
ASGTGVGNTIY
>TRBV4-2|TRBJ2-5|14
ASSQGELAGGETQY
>TRBV14|TRBJ2-7|14
ASSARGLAGTYEQY
>TRBV28|TRBJ1-5|15
ASSSPGQLYSNQPQH
>TRBV5-5|TRBJ1-2|13
ASSLEGRGNYGYT
>TRBV29-1|TRBJ1-4|12
SVVLLKTHEKLF
>TRBV12-3/TRBV12-4|TRBJ2-2|11
ASSLIQTGELF
>TRBV7-8|TRBJ1-5|13
ASSSGSNPRQPQH
>TRBV30|TRBJ2-7|17
AWSRPRTSGRTNSYEQY
>TRBV7-9|TRBJ2-1|12
ASSFETPGTAGF
>TRBV5-4|TRBJ2-7|11
ASSRQGAYEQY
>TRBV5-1|TRBJ2-2|15
ASSLMPGQGNSGELF
>TRBV5-1|TRBJ1-6|13
ASSLAIGGNSPLH
>TRBV28|TRBJ1-1|13
ASSHRDTWVTEAF
>TRBV5-1|TRBJ1-1|11
ASSLAGFTEAF
>TRBV18|TRBJ2-3|14
ASSRGTSGSTDTQY
>TRBV19|TRBJ2-1|12
ASSIDLPYNEQF
>TRBV12-3/TRBV12-4|TRBJ2-7|11
ASSLLETYEQY
>TRBV28|TRBJ1-2|12
ASSLGLNNYGYT